Presented here are 29 T cell receptor beta chains from one specimen sequenced in a study of blood T cell repertoires in COVID-19. Repertoires were generated with immunoSEQ multiplex PCR, while TCRdb's copy carries only in-frame clones and drops some. The data show about 44,000 clones, about 80% seen once. The sequenced sample consisted of peripheral blood. These receptors all stem from a human donor in a cohort sampled during active COVID-19.

V is TRBV9 and J is TRBJ2-3, with unresolved D. V was pared by 0 bases and J by 9 bases, with 14 bases between. CDR3 length equals 14 residues. The germline V gene has CDR1 SGDLS and CDR2 YYNGEE. DNA of the CDR3: TGTGCCAGCAGCGTAGAATCGATTAGAGGAACGCAGTATTTT. Translating it yields CASSVESIRGTQYF.

This chain joins TRBV7-2 and TRBJ2-5, with 12 bases that match TRBD2. The germline V gene encodes CDR1 SGHTA and CDR2 FQGNSA. This CDR3 has 16 amino acids. V was clipped by 1 base and J by 7 bases; unmatched bases: 7. The CDR3 DNA follows: TGTGCCAGCAGCTTAGTGACTAGCGGGGGCCAGGGGACCCAGTACTTC. It encodes CASSLVTSGGQGTQYF. Full variable domain (rest looked up from reference TRBV7-2 and TRBJ2-5): GAGVSQSPSNKVTEKGKDVELRCDPISGHTALYWYRQSLGQGLEFLIYFQGNSAPDKSGLPSDRFSAERTGGSVSTLTIQRTQQEDSAVYLCASSLVTSGGQGTQYFGPGTRLLVL.

The chain links TRBV2 to TRBJ2-5; 14 bases agree with TRBD2. The CDR3 contains 16 residues. The germline CDR1 and CDR2 sequences are SNHLY and FYNNEI. The V and J ends lost 1 base and 5 bases, in that order; junction bases with no gene match: 3. The CDR3, as DNA: TGTGCCAGCAGTGAAGGACTAGCGGGGGGGCCCGAGACCCAGTACTTC. Its translation: CASSEGLAGGPETQYF.

The chain has TRBV3-1 (or the pseudogene TRBV3-2) and TRBJ2-5; D is ambiguous. CDR1 LGHDT and CDR2 YNNKEL come from the germline V gene (reference sequence). Trimming pared 4 bases from V and 7 bases from J, leaving 10 bases between. The CDR3 length is 12 residues. The CDR3 loop reads CASSRYSGTQYF. CDR3 DNA sequence: TGTGCCAGCAGCCGGTACTCCGGGACCCAGTACTTC.

This CDR3 reads CASTSTGFSYEQYF. The DNA for the CDR3 is TGTGCCAGCACCAGCACAGGGTTCTCCTACGAGCAGTACTTC. The rearrangement links TRBV5-6 to TRBJ2-7, with D tentatively TRBD1 (6 bases). V dropped 6 bases and J dropped 0 bases, with 13 bases sitting between them. CDR1 SGHDT and CDR2 YYEEEE come from the germline V gene. The CDR3 has 14 amino acids.

This clone was picked up a small number of times. This chain joins TRBV7-6 and TRBJ2-2; D unclear. V gave up 3 bases and J gave up 6 bases, with 11 bases separating them. Germline CDR1 SGHVS, CDR2 FNYEAQ. The CDR3 consists of 14 residues. CDR3 residues: CASSFDEVAGELFF. DNA of the CDR3: TGTGCCAGCAGCTTTGATGAAGTAGCCGGGGAGCTGTTTTTT.

The chain has TRBV19 and TRBJ2-2; D gene unclear. Germline lookup yields CDR1 LNHDA and CDR2 SQIVND (reference sequence). V was shortened by 6 bases and J by 1 base, with 6 bases between the two germline ends. The CDR3 contains 13 residues. CDR3 region: CASSYRNTGELFF. The DNA for the CDR3 is TGTGCCAGTAGCTATCGGAACACCGGGGAGCTGTTTTTT.

The chain combines TRBV5-1 with TRBJ2-5; no reliable D call. This CDR3 region has 12 residues. Trimming stripped 0 bases from V and 7 bases from J, with 7 bases between. Per the germline V gene, CDR1 is SGHRS and CDR2 is YFSETQ. The CDR3 DNA reads TGCGCCAGCAGCTTGGAGGAGAGGACCCAGTACTTC. As protein: CASSLEERTQYF.

V gene TRBV5-4 combines with J gene TRBJ1-2, with 8 bases aligning to TRBD1. The CDR3 covers 15 residues. Trimming removed 4 bases from V and 2 bases from J; junction bases left unmatched: 7. The germline V gene encodes CDR1 SGHNT and CDR2 YYREEE (reference sequence). The CDR3: CASSPSGGLNYGYTF. In DNA form, the CDR3 reads TGTGCCAGCAGCCCCTCAGGGGGCCTAAACTATGGCTACACCTTC. The whole variable domain, remainder taken from reference TRBV5-4 and TRBJ1-2, is ETGVTQSPTHLIKTRGQQVTLRCSSQSGHNTVSWYQQALGQGPQFIFQYYREEENGRGNFPPRFSGLQFPNYSSELNVNALELDDSALYLCASSPSGGLNYGYTFGSGTRLTVV.

The J gene is TRBJ2-7, the V gene TRBV7-3, with TRBD2 identical over 8 bases. With V trimmed by 0 bases and J by 2 bases, 0 bases remained unmatched. The length of the CDR3 is 14 residues. Germline CDR1 and CDR2: SGHTA and FQGTGA. CDR3 region: CASSLTGGAYEQYF. The DNA for the CDR3 is TGTGCCAGCAGCTTAACCGGGGGGGCCTACGAGCAGTACTTC.

This chain joins TRBV21-1 and TRBJ1-5. TRBV21-1 is recorded as a pseudogene. The length of the CDR3 is 14 residues. CDR3 DNA: TGTGCCAGCAGCCCGCGGTGCAGCAATCAGCCCCAGCATTTT. This translates into CASSPRCSNQPQHF.

The chain combines TRBV10-3 with TRBJ2-2; TRBD1 is a possible D gene (6 bases). The CDR3 totals 16 residues. Germline values: CDR1 ENHRY, CDR2 SYGVKD. The V and J ends lost 0 bases and 2 bases respectively, with 10 bases between them. CDR3 in amino acids: CAISESWGLNTGELFF. The CDR3 DNA reads TGTGCCATCAGTGAGTCGTGGGGGCTTAACACCGGGGAGCTGTTTTTT.

The chain couples TRBV18 to TRBJ2-7; tentative D call: TRBD1 (5 bases). The V gene's germline CDR1 is KGHSH and CDR2 LQKENI. The CDR3 length is 15 residues. The V end lost 1 base, the J end lost 5 bases, and 15 bases lay between the germline ends. CDR3 nucleotides: TGTGCCAGCTCACCACAGGGGTCAGGATCCAACGAGCAGTACTTC. Translation gives CASSPQGSGSNEQYF. Full variable domain (outside the CDR3, taken from reference TRBV18 and TRBJ2-7): NAGVMQNPRHLVRRRGQEARLRCSPMKGHSHVYWYRQLPEEGLKFMVYLQKENIIDESGMPKERFSAEFPKEGPSILRIQQVVRGDSAAYFCASSPQGSGSNEQYFGPGTRLTVT.

The chain links TRBV24-1 to TRBJ2-3; tentative D call: TRBD2 (6 bases). The germline gives CDR1 KGHDR, CDR2 SFDVKD. The V end was cut by 4 bases, the J end by 0 bases, with 10 bases between. The CDR3 extends over 15 amino acids. Here the CDR3 DNA reads TGTGCCACCAGTGACCCTGGGACTAGCACAGATACGCAGTATTTT. Translated: CATSDPGTSTDTQYF.

This chain uses TRBV2 with TRBJ1-6; maybe TRBD1 (6 bases). Trimming took off 8 bases at V and 9 bases at J, with 11 bases between the two ends. This CDR3 spans 12 amino acids. The germline V gene has CDR1 SNHLY and CDR2 FYNNEI. CDR3 sequence reads: CASGQQGSPLHF. CDR3 sequence (DNA): TGTGCCAGCGGGCAACAGGGTTCACCCCTCCACTTT.

The chain carries TRBV6-6 and TRBJ1-1; D gene unclear. This CDR3 has 13 residues. V gave up 8 bases and J gave up 1 base, with 11 bases separating them. Germline-derived CDR1 and CDR2 are MNHNY and SVGAGI (reference sequence). CDR3 protein: CASRSPGNTEAFF. DNA for the CDR3: TGTGCCAGCCGATCCCCAGGGAACACTGAAGCTTTCTTT.

The J gene is TRBJ2-5, the V gene TRBV10-3, with 9 bases identical to TRBD1. This CDR3 has 13 residues. CDR1 is ENHRY, CDR2 SYGVKD, per germline. V shed 6 bases and J 3 bases; nucleotides not matched to a gene: 2. The CDR3 coding sequence is TGTGCCATCAGCGGACAGGGGAAAGAGACCCAGTACTTC. This encodes CAISGQGKETQYF.

The rearrangement links TRBV3-1 (or the pseudogene TRBV3-2) to TRBJ2-7; D remains unclear. Germline CDR1 and CDR2: LGHDT and YNNKEL (reference sequence). Trimming removed 7 bases at V and 5 bases at J, with 15 bases between. The CDR3 spans 13 residues. CDR3 in amino acids: CASMASVGHEQYF. The DNA of the CDR3 is TGTGCCAGCATGGCGAGCGTTGGCCACGAGCAGTACTTC.

This chain joins TRBV6-5 and TRBJ2-3, with 11 bases aligning to TRBD2. The V segment lost 2 bases and the J segment 5 bases; nucleotides outside the gene matches: 6. CDR3 length: 16 amino acids. Germline V gene lookup returns CDR1 MNHEY and CDR2 SVGAGI. The CDR3 sequence is CASSYGGTSGRDTQYF. The CDR3 coding sequence is TGTGCCAGCAGTTACGGAGGGACTAGCGGCAGAGATACGCAGTATTTT.

The chain recombines TRBV19 with TRBJ2-3, with D hard to call. CDR3 size: 13 residues. Germline V lookup: CDR1 LNHDA, CDR2 SQIVND (reference sequence). Deletions cut 9 bases from V and 4 bases from J, with 14 bases between. CDR3 in DNA: TGTGCCAGCAATCCTCATAGTGCAGATACGCAGTATTTT. Its translation: CASNPHSADTQYF. The variable domain in full, with the rest retrieved from reference TRBV19 and TRBJ2-3, is DGGITQSPKYLFRKEGQNVTLSCEQNLNHDAMYWYRQDPGQGLRLIYYSQIVNDFQKGDIAEGYSVSREKKESFPLTVTSAQKNPTAFYLCASNPHSADTQYFGPGTRLTVL.

This sequence joins TRBV15 and TRBJ2-3; 12 positions agree with TRBD2. CDR1 is LNHNV and CDR2 is YYDKDF in the germline V gene (reference sequence). V was clipped by 0 bases and J by 4 bases; unmatched bases: 5. The CDR3 runs to 17 residues. The CDR3: CATSRDLAGGPSDTQYF. The DNA of the CDR3 is TGTGCCACCAGCAGAGACCTAGCGGGGGGGCCTTCAGATACGCAGTATTTT.

V is TRBV3-1 (or the pseudogene TRBV3-2) and J is TRBJ2-5; TRBD2 is a possible D gene (6 bases). The V gene lost 6 bases and the J gene lost 1 base, with 15 bases spanning the gap. Germline V CDR1 and CDR2: LGHDT, YNNKEL (reference sequence). This CDR3 contains 15 residues. The CDR3 sequence: CASRFGSLAQETQYF. CDR3 sequence (DNA): TGTGCCAGCAGGTTCGGGAGCCTCGCCCAAGAGACCCAGTACTTC.

The chain has TRBV28 and TRBJ2-1, with 8 nucleotides matching TRBD2. With 7 bases clipped from V and 5 bases from J, the junction kept 10 bases outside the gene matches. The CDR3 length is 15 residues. Germline CDR1 and CDR2: MDHEN and SYDVKM. CDR3 sequence: CASMGGGSGNNEQFF. The DNA of the CDR3 is TGTGCCAGCATGGGGGGGGGTAGCGGGAACAATGAGCAGTTCTTC. Together with reference TRBV28 and TRBJ2-1, the CDR3 gives the full variable domain: DVKVTQSSRYLVKRTGEKVFLECVQDMDHENMFWYRQDPGLGLRLIYFSYDVKMKEKGDIPEGYSVSREKKERFSLILESASTNQTSMYLCASMGGGSGNNEQFFGPGTRLTVL.

V is TRBV28 and J is TRBJ2-7, with 7 bases fitting TRBD1. The CDR3 is made up of 14 amino acids. Germline lookup yields CDR1 MDHEN and CDR2 SYDVKM. J gave up 2 bases and V 4 bases, and 5 bases lay outside the gene matches. The CDR3 bases are TGTGCCAGCAGTTCGGGACAGAGACCCTACGAGCAGTACGTC. This codes for CASSSGQRPYEQYV.

This rearrangement joins TRBV7-9 to TRBJ2-5; possible D gene TRBD1, 5 bases. In germline, CDR1 is SEHNR, CDR2 FQNEAQ (reference sequence). This CDR3 is 12 amino acids long. The V gene lost 6 bases and the J gene lost 5 bases, with 10 bases spanning the gap. CDR3: CASSDSGETQYF. For the CDR3, the DNA is TGTGCCAGCAGTGACAGTGGGGAGACCCAGTACTTC.

This chain joins TRBV4-2 and TRBJ1-4, with D perhaps TRBD1 (5 bases). The length of the CDR3 is 17 residues. Between the trimmed V and J ends, which lost 0 bases and 4 bases, there was a span of 15 bases. The V gene's germline CDR1 is LGHNA and CDR2 YNFKEQ. The CDR3 reads CASSQDRGESGNEKLFF. CDR3 nucleotides: TGTGCCAGCAGCCAAGATCGGGGGGAAAGCGGTAATGAAAAACTGTTTTTT.

The chain has TRBV7-8 and TRBJ2-3, with 8 bases identical to TRBD1. The CDR3 covers 16 residues. V lost 4 bases to trimming and J lost 1 base; unmatched junction nucleotides: 7. The germline V gene has CDR1 SGHVS and CDR2 FQNEAQ. The chain's CDR3 is CASSSLQGGGTDTQYF. CDR3 coding DNA: TGTGCCAGCAGCTCGCTACAGGGGGGAGGCACAGATACGCAGTATTTT.

The chain is built from TRBV9 and TRBJ2-2, with D perhaps matching TRBD2 (5 bases). The V and J ends lost 2 bases and 5 bases respectively, with 10 bases between them. Germline CDR1 SGDLS, CDR2 YYNGEE. This CDR3 is 14 amino acids long. CDR3 sequence (DNA): TGTGCCAGCAGCGTGAGGGTTGGAACCGGGGAGCTGTTTTTT. Translation: CASSVRVGTGELFF.

V usage is TRBV27 and J usage is TRBJ2-1; 8 positions agree with TRBD2. V dropped 5 bases and J dropped 4; count of bases not matched to a gene: 13. The CDR3 consists of 17 residues. CDR1 and CDR2 from the germline V gene are MNHEY and SMNVEV (reference sequence). The CDR3 spells CASSLRLISGAYNEQFF. The CDR3 coding sequence is TGTGCCAGCAGTCTCAGACTTATTAGCGGGGCATACAATGAGCAGTTCTTC.